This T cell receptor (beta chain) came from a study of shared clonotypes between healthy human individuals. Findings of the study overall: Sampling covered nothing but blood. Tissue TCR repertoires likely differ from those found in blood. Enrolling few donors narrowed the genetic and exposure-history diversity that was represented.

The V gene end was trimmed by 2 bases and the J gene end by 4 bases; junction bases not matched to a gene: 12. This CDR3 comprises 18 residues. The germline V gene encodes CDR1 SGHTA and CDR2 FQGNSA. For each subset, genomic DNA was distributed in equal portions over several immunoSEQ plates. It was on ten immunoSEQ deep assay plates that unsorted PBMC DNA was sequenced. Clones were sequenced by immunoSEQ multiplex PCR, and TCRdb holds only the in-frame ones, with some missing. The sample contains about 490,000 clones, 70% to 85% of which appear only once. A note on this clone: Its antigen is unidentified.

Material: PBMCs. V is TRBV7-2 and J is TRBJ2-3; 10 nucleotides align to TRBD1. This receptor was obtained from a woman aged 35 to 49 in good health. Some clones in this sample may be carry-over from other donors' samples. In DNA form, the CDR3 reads TGTGCCAGCAGCTTATGGTCAGGGGACAGGGGATTATCAGATACGCAGTATTTT. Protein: CASSLWSGDRGLSDTQYF.